The sequence of this TCR beta chain was determined in a study of CXCR3-negative and CXCR3-positive naive CD8 T cells. UMI-tagged TRB cDNA libraries were built via 5' RACE. With the 5' RACE reads reprocessed, TCRdb shows one record per CDR3 protein and no DNA. There are 150,000 to 170,000 distinct CDR3 sequences in the sample, with approximately 0.51% held by the top ten. On this clonotype: Its target is unknown.

The study's findings and limits: Naive cells that were CXCR3-positive had more hydrophobic TRB CDR3s (compared with CXCR3-negative naive cells). Fresh PBMCs served for most assays, and CXCR3 expression fell partially after cryopreservation.

The sample was naive CXCR3+ CD8+ T cells from blood. The subset was: CD45RO-CCR7+CD27+CD95- naive CD8+ T cells expressing CXCR3 (TNR3+). The TCR comes from a human donor in good health. Some clones in this sample may be carry-over from other donors' samples.

The CDR3 is CASSQRRTDTQYF. The chain recombines TRBV14 with TRBJ2-3. CDR3 length equals 13 residues. Germline V gene data show CDR1 as SGHDN and CDR2 as FVKESK.